These 16 T cell receptor beta chains originate from one sample sequenced in a study of blood T cell repertoires in COVID-19. The assay was immunoSEQ multiplex PCR, and TCRdb's table has in-frame clones only and misses some. Of some 150,000 clones listed, 76% are singletons. The sample comprised peripheral blood. Source of these receptors: a man aged 60 to 69 with acute or convalescent COVID-19.

The rearrangement links TRBV6-1 to TRBJ2-2; 7 bases align to TRBD1. The CDR3 runs 15 residues. Germline V gene lookup returns CDR1 MNHNS and CDR2 SASEGT. Germline trimming cut 2 bases from V and 5 bases from J; bases unmatched to any gene: 5. CDR3 region: CASSERQGITGELFF. DNA for the CDR3: TGTGCCAGCAGTGAAAGACAGGGAATTACCGGGGAGCTGTTTTTT.

This clone was recorded once. V and J are TRBV3-1 (or the pseudogene TRBV3-2) and TRBJ2-3, with TRBD2 matching over 13 bases. The V gene end was trimmed by 9 bases and the J gene end by 0 bases; junction bases not matched to a gene: 9. Germline CDR1 and CDR2: LGHDT and YNNKEL (reference sequence). The CDR3 spans 17 residues. The CDR3 is CARKPGLAGFSTDTQYF. DNA of the CDR3: TGTGCCAGAAAACCGGGACTAGCGGGATTTAGCACAGATACGCAGTATTTT.

V and J are TRBV27 and TRBJ2-7; 8 nucleotides align to TRBD1. CDR1 and CDR2 (germline): MNHEY, SMNVEV (reference sequence). V shed 5 bases, J shed 4 bases, and the junction held 7 bases outside the gene matches. This CDR3 spans 14 amino acids. CDR3 loop: CASSPPDRAYEQYF. The CDR3 bases are TGTGCCAGCAGTCCCCCGGACAGGGCTTACGAGCAGTACTTC.

The V and J genes are TRBV11-1 and TRBJ2-5; D is unclear. CDR1 is SGHAT and CDR2 is FQDESV in the germline V gene (reference sequence). Trimming cost V 1 base and J 5 bases, with 17 bases left between them. There are 16 residues in the CDR3. This CDR3 reads CASSLGASSETETQYF. CDR3 sequence (DNA): TGTGCCAGCAGCTTAGGGGCGTCCTCCGAAACGGAGACCCAGTACTTC.

The V call is TRBV5-4, the J call TRBJ1-2; tentative D call: TRBD1 (6 bases). Looked up from germline, CDR1 is SGHNT and CDR2 is YYREEE (reference sequence). This CDR3 comprises 16 residues. Trimming stripped 3 bases from V and 5 bases from J, with 20 bases between. The CDR3 sequence is CASSSRWGGSSYGYTF. The DNA of the CDR3 is TGTGCCAGCAGCTCACGATGGGGGGGCTCGAGTTATGGCTACACCTTC. Full variable domain (missing parts from reference TRBV5-4 and TRBJ1-2): ETGVTQSPTHLIKTRGQQVTLRCSSQSGHNTVSWYQQALGQGPQFIFQYYREEENGRGNFPPRFSGLQFPNYSSELNVNALELDDSALYLCASSSRWGGSSYGYTFGSGTRLTVV.

V and J are TRBV5-1 and TRBJ2-3, with 12 bases that match TRBD2. The CDR3 loop spans 18 amino acids. The V gene's germline CDR1 is SGHRS and CDR2 YFSETQ. The J segment lost 4 bases and the V segment lost 0 bases, leaving 9 bases of the junction unmatched. CDR3 DNA sequence: TGCGCCAGCAGCTTGGCATCGACTAGCGGGAGTGGGTCAGATACGCAGTATTTT. Translated, it gives CASSLASTSGSGSDTQYF.

The chain links TRBV5-1 to TRBJ2-2; D perhaps matches TRBD1 (5 bases). Germline V gene data show CDR1 as SGHRS and CDR2 as YFSETQ. The V end lost 4 bases, the J end lost 6 bases, and 19 bases lay between the germline ends. This CDR3 spans 16 amino acids. This CDR3 reads CASSRLTAPEPGELFF. CDR3 DNA sequence: TGCGCCAGCAGCCGACTGACAGCCCCGGAGCCCGGGGAGCTGTTTTTT.

The chain joins TRBV4-1 to TRBJ1-4; D is undetermined. Trimming took 0 bases from V and 8 from J, leaving 16 bases between them. Germline loops: CDR1 MGHRA, CDR2 YSYEKL. The CDR3 loop spans 16 amino acids. The chain's CDR3 is CASSQDLNPRGEKLFF. CDR3 nucleotide sequence: TGCGCCAGCAGCCAAGATCTGAACCCTCGGGGAGAAAAACTGTTTTTT.

V and J are TRBV2 and TRBJ1-1; D possibly corresponds to TRBD1 (5 bases). The germline gives CDR1 SNHLY, CDR2 FYNNEI. The CDR3 is 12 amino acids. V shed 6 bases and J shed 1 base, with 6 bases lying between them. CDR3 sequence: CASSGQNTEAFF. In DNA form, the CDR3 reads TGTGCCAGCAGCGGACAGAACACTGAAGCTTTCTTT.

The chain employs TRBV5-1 and TRBJ1-2; TRBD1 matches 8 bases. There are 16 residues in the CDR3. The germline CDR1 and CDR2 sequences are SGHRS and YFSETQ. V trimming: 3 bases; J trimming: 2 bases; junction bases outside the gene matches: 9. This CDR3 is CASSSGTGAYNYGYTF. The CDR3 region has the DNA TGCGCCAGCAGCTCAGGGACAGGAGCCTACAACTATGGCTACACCTTC.

The chain combines TRBV7-9 with TRBJ2-5, with a tentative D call TRBD2 (5 bases). Germline CDR1 reads SEHNR; CDR2 reads FQNEAQ (reference sequence). V lost 5 bases and J lost 4, with 23 bases in between. This CDR3 is built from 17 residues. Here the CDR3 DNA reads TGTGCCAGCAGCCCCGGCGGGCGAGGGTTTCAACGAGAGACCCAGTACTTC. Translated, it gives CASSPGGRGFQRETQYF.

V is TRBV10-2 and J is TRBJ1-5, with TRBD1 matching over 9 bases. Germline loops: CDR1 WSHSY, CDR2 SAAADI. The CDR3 is 15 amino acids. Trimming removed 4 bases from V and 5 bases from J; junction bases left unmatched: 6. CDR3 nucleotides: TGCGCCAGCAGTGCGGGGACAGGGAATTATCAGCCCCAGCATTTT. Translation gives CASSAGTGNYQPQHF.

This clone came up many times. The V call is TRBV24-1, the J call TRBJ2-7, with D perhaps matching TRBD1 (6 bases). Germline V gene sequence: CDR1 KGHDR, CDR2 SFDVKD. Trimming stripped 4 bases from V and 1 base from J, with 16 bases between. This CDR3 has 16 residues. DNA for the CDR3: TGTGCCACCAGTGACAATGACAGGAGCCTTTCCTACGAGCAGTACTTC. Protein product: CATSDNDRSLSYEQYF.

This clone was detected only a few times. V gene TRBV7-9 combines with J gene TRBJ1-2; tentative D call: TRBD1 (5 bases). The V gene lost 6 bases and the J gene lost 5 bases, with 16 bases spanning the gap. The CDR3 is 14 amino acids. Germline CDR1 reads SEHNR; CDR2 reads FQNEAQ (reference sequence). CDR3 protein: CASRTTGGPYGYTF. CDR3 bases: TGTGCCAGCAGAACAACAGGTGGTCCTTATGGCTACACCTTC.

The rearrangement joins TRBV5-1 to TRBJ1-1; D unclear. Germline CDR1 SGHRS, CDR2 YFSETQ. The V end was cut by 4 bases, the J end by 1 base, with 11 bases between. This CDR3 is 14 amino acids long. In DNA form, the CDR3 reads TGCGCCAGCAGCATGGGGTCGGGGAACACTGAAGCTTTCTTT. It yields the protein CASSMGSGNTEAFF.

The chain has TRBV18 and TRBJ2-7, with TRBD1 matching 11 bases. Trimming cost V 3 bases and J 0 bases; bases outside gene matches: 1. The germline V gene encodes CDR1 KGHSH and CDR2 LQKENI. The CDR3 extends over 15 amino acids. The DNA of the CDR3 is TGTGCCAGCTCACCGGGACAGGGGGTCTCCTACGAGCAGTACTTC. Protein product: CASSPGQGVSYEQYF.